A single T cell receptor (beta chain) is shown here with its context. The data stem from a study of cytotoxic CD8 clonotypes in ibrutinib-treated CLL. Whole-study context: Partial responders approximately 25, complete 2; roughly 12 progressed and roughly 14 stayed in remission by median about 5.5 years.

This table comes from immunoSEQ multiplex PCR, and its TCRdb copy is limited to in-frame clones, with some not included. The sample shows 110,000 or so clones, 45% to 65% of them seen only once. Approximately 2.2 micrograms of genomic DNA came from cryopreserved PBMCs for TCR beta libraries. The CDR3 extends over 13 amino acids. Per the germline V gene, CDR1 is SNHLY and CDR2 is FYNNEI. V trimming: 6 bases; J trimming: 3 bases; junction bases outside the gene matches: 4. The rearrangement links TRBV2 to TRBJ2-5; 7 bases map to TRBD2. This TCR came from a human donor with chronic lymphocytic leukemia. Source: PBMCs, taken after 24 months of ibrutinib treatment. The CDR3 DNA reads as TGTGCCAGCAGCGGGGGGAGGGAAGAGACCCAGTACTTC. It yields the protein CASSGGREETQYF. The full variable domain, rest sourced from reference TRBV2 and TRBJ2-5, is EPEVTQTPSHQVTQMGQEVILRCVPISNHLYFYWYRQILGQKVEFLVSFYNNEISEKSEIFDDQFSVERPDGSNFTLKIRSTKLEDSAMYFCASSGGREETQYFGPGTRLLVL.